These 26 T cell receptor beta chains came from one sample sequenced in a study of CD8 T cells in Susac syndrome. The RNA, roughly 0.45 to 1 ug, was put through reverse transcription using random hexamers. TCRdb recomputed calls from the immunoSEQ multiplex PCR reads with MiXCR, one row per CDR3 protein. The table includes 150,000 or so distinct CDR3 sequences, approximately 92% detected once. Source material: CD4+ T cells from PBMCs. The receptors originated from a human donor in good health.

This clonotype was seen once. The chain employs TRBV28 and TRBJ1-2; 7 nucleotides agree with TRBD1. The germline V gene has CDR1 MDHEN and CDR2 SYDVKM. Trimming took 5 bases from V and 7 from J; bases not matched to a gene: 10. The CDR3 runs 14 residues. CDR3 sequence (DNA): TGTGCCAGCAGTATTTCCCAAGGGGGCTCTGGCTACACCTTC. The encoded protein is CASSISQGGSGYTF.

This clonotype has only one observation. V and J are TRBV19 and TRBJ2-1; either TRBD1 or TRBD2 may supply D (5 bases each). There are 13 residues in the CDR3. CDR1 and CDR2 (germline): LNHDA, SQIVND (reference sequence). V lost 6 bases and J lost 3, with 9 bases in between. Written as DNA, the CDR3 is TGTGCCAGTAGGCTGGGGGTCTACAATGAGCAGTTCTTC. Amino acid sequence: CASRLGVYNEQFF.

V usage is TRBV5-4 and J usage is TRBJ1-2; the D gene is possibly TRBD1 (5 bases). The V gene lost 3 bases and the J gene lost 5 bases, with 17 bases spanning the gap. The germline CDR1 and CDR2 sequences are SGHNT and YYREEE (reference sequence). The CDR3 loop spans 15 amino acids. The CDR3: CASSSPGGDVYGYTF. The CDR3 region has the DNA TGTGCCAGCAGCTCCCCGGGAGGGGACGTGTATGGCTACACCTTC.

The rearrangement joins TRBV7-2 to TRBJ2-3; no clear D. V was pared by 2 bases and J by 0 bases, with 6 bases between. This CDR3 comprises 14 residues. Germline V gene sequence: CDR1 SGHTA, CDR2 FQGNSA. The CDR3 loop is CASSLSISTDTQYF. The CDR3 DNA sequence: TGTGCCAGCAGCTTAAGTATTAGCACAGATACGCAGTATTTT.

The V gene is TRBV15, the J gene TRBJ1-2; no definite D call. Trimming removed 0 bases from V and 7 bases from J, with 18 bases in between. CDR3 length: 16 residues. CDR1 LNHNV and CDR2 YYDKDF come from the germline V gene (reference sequence). CDR3 DNA: TGTGCCACCAGCAGAGATATATTCTCTCAAGTCCGTGGCTACACCTTC. Translated: CATSRDIFSQVRGYTF.

This sequence joins TRBV5-6 and TRBJ2-3; a weak D match, TRBD2 (6 bases). CDR1 is SGHDT and CDR2 is YYEEEE in the germline V gene. The CDR3 length is 14 residues. V lost 2 bases, J lost 2 bases, and 9 bases lay in between. Here the CDR3 DNA reads TGTGCCAGCAGCTTAGGGCGGGACACAGATACGCAGTATTTT. Translation: CASSLGRDTDTQYF.

The gene calls are TRBV20-1 and TRBJ2-3, with D perhaps matching TRBD2 (6 bases). Looked up from germline, CDR1 is DFQATT and CDR2 is SNEGSKA (reference sequence). CDR3 length: 14 residues. The germline V and J ends were trimmed by 6 bases and 4 bases, with 17 bases remaining between them. The CDR3 reads CSAIAGGRADTQYF. In nucleotides, the CDR3 is TGCAGTGCAATCGCCGGGGGTAGGGCAGATACGCAGTATTTT.

The chain joins TRBV2 to TRBJ1-1, with D possibly matching TRBD1 (5 bases). Germline CDR1 reads SNHLY; CDR2 reads FYNNEI. The CDR3 loop spans 13 amino acids. The V and J ends lost 3 bases and 11 bases respectively, with 16 bases between them. CDR3 DNA sequence: TGTGCCAGCAGTGAGGGACTCCGGGGGTCGGCTTTCTTT. As protein: CASSEGLRGSAFF. The full variable domain, in which reference TRBV2 and TRBJ1-1 provide the parts outside the CDR3, is EPEVTQTPSHQVTQMGQEVILRCVPISNHLYFYWYRQILGQKVEFLVSFYNNEISEKSEIFDDQFSVERPDGSNFTLKIRSTKLEDSAMYFCASSEGLRGSAFFGQGTRLTVV.

The chain combines TRBV9 with TRBJ2-3; 9 bases are a match to TRBD2. The CDR3 is made up of 17 amino acids. Trimming removed 0 bases from V and 7 bases from J; junction bases left unmatched: 12. In germline, CDR1 is SGDLS, CDR2 YYNGEE. This CDR3 reads CASSVVGSSGGVNTQYF. CDR3 bases: TGTGCCAGCAGCGTAGTAGGGAGTAGCGGGGGAGTTAATACGCAGTATTTT.

This chain uses TRBV3-1 with TRBJ2-3, with TRBD2 matching over 7 bases. Germline V gene data show CDR1 as LGHDT and CDR2 as YNNKEL (reference sequence). CDR3 length equals 17 residues. The trim removed 2 bases at V and 2 bases at J, leaving 10 bases unmatched. This chain's CDR3 is CASSQSIGTTATDTQYF. The CDR3 DNA is TGTGCCAGCAGCCAAAGTATCGGGACTACCGCCACAGATACGCAGTATTTT.

This chain links TRBV27 with TRBJ1-6; D might be TRBD1 (5 bases). The CDR3 is 15 amino acids. V lost 2 bases and J lost 9, with 14 bases in between. Germline V gene sequence: CDR1 MNHEY, CDR2 SMNVEV (reference sequence). This CDR3 reads CASSLNGAIGSPLHF. DNA of the CDR3: TGTGCCAGCAGTTTAAACGGGGCCATTGGTTCACCCCTCCACTTT.

This chain links TRBV5-4 with TRBJ2-3, with 9 bases that match TRBD2. There are 17 residues in the CDR3. With 0 bases clipped from V and 6 bases from J, the junction kept 11 bases outside the gene matches. From germline, CDR1 is SGHNT and CDR2 YYREEE (reference sequence). This CDR3 is CASSLVVRAGGMDTQYF. The CDR3 DNA sequence: TGTGCCAGCAGCTTGGTTGTTAGGGCGGGGGGGATGGATACGCAGTATTTT.

This clonotype was seen a handful of times. The V call is TRBV18, the J call TRBJ2-3; D may correspond to TRBD1 or TRBD2 (5 bases each). The CDR3 contains 12 residues. V lost 6 bases and J lost 4, with 8 bases in between. Germline loops: CDR1 KGHSH, CDR2 LQKENI. CDR3: CASSRGADTQYF. The CDR3 nucleotides are TGTGCCAGCTCTCGGGGCGCAGATACGCAGTATTTT.

This chain joins TRBV29-1 and TRBJ1-1; no clear D gene. CDR3 length equals 11 residues. Deletions cut 7 bases from V and 3 bases from J, with 9 bases between. From germline, CDR1 is SQVTM and CDR2 ANQGSEA. CDR3 loop: CSGGSDTEAFF. The CDR3 DNA reads TGCAGCGGAGGGAGTGACACTGAAGCTTTCTTT.

The chain carries TRBV2 and TRBJ1-1; D possibly corresponds to TRBD1 (6 bases). CDR3 length: 14 residues. Germline CDR1 reads SNHLY; CDR2 reads FYNNEI. V was trimmed by 7 bases and J by 10 bases, leaving 22 bases between them. Here the CDR3 reads CASTLGQMGHGAFF. CDR3 coding DNA: TGTGCCAGCACCCTTGGACAGATGGGTCATGGAGCTTTCTTT.

This chain joins TRBV18 and TRBJ1-4; D possibly corresponds to TRBD1 (5 bases). The ends were cut back, 5 bases at V and 11 bases at J, with 18 bases in the middle. CDR3 length: 14 amino acids. Germline assignment: CDR1 KGHSH and CDR2 LQKENI. CDR3 in amino acids: CASSSQGGRGKLFF. Here the CDR3 DNA reads TGTGCCAGCTCATCCCAGGGAGGAAGAGGGAAACTGTTTTTT.

The genes are TRBV2 and TRBJ2-3; D not resolved. Germline lookup yields CDR1 SNHLY and CDR2 FYNNEI. Trimming took 3 bases from V and 5 from J, leaving 9 bases between them. This CDR3 is built from 13 residues. The DNA for the CDR3 is TGTGCCAGCAGTGATAATGGCCGAGATACGCAGTATTTT. Protein sequence: CASSDNGRDTQYF. The full variable domain, with the rest looked up from reference TRBV2 and TRBJ2-3, is EPEVTQTPSHQVTQMGQEVILRCVPISNHLYFYWYRQILGQKVEFLVSFYNNEISEKSEIFDDQFSVERPDGSNFTLKIRSTKLEDSAMYFCASSDNGRDTQYFGPGTRLTVL.

CDR3 in amino acids: CASSDTYGYTF. CDR3 sequence (DNA): TGTGCCAGTAGCGACACCTATGGCTACACCTTC. The J gene is TRBJ1-2, the V gene TRBV7-9; no firm D call. The CDR3 has 11 amino acids. V was pared by 9 bases and J by 4 bases, with 9 bases between. The germline CDR1 and CDR2 sequences are SEHNR and FQNEAQ (reference sequence).

The rearrangement joins TRBV21-1 to TRBJ1-4. TRBV21-1 is designated a pseudogene. The CDR3 has 12 residues. CDR3: CARPKGNEKLFF. In nucleotides, the CDR3 is TGTGCCAGGCCGAAGGGCAATGAAAAACTGTTTTTT.

This chain joins TRBV4-2 and TRBJ2-3; weak D call: TRBD1 (5 bases). The CDR3 runs to 16 residues. The V end lost 0 bases, the J end lost 4 bases, and 14 bases lay between the germline ends. Per the germline V gene, CDR1 is LGHNA and CDR2 is YNFKEQ. The chain's CDR3 is CASSQDAAGIADTQYF. The CDR3 DNA reads as TGTGCCAGCAGCCAAGATGCGGCAGGGATTGCAGATACGCAGTATTTT.

The J gene is TRBJ2-5, the V gene TRBV9; D is ambiguous. Germline V gene sequence: CDR1 SGDLS, CDR2 YYNGEE. The V end was cut by 2 bases, the J end by 5 bases, with 19 bases between. This CDR3 region has 16 residues. This chain's CDR3 is CASSVVLPLVLETQYF. The CDR3 DNA sequence: TGTGCCAGCAGCGTGGTTCTACCCCTGGTTCTCGAGACCCAGTACTTC.

This chain uses TRBV12-3 or TRBV12-4 with TRBJ1-2; D ambiguous. The CDR3 covers 14 residues. The V end lost 3 bases, the J end lost 4 bases, and 12 bases lay between the germline ends. The CDR3 DNA reads TGTGCCAGCAGTTTGGAGAACGGCCCCTATGGCTACACCTTC. It specifies CASSLENGPYGYTF.

The chain uses TRBV27 and TRBJ1-2; 10 bases align to TRBD1. From germline, CDR1 is MNHEY and CDR2 SMNVEV (reference sequence). After removal of 7 bases from V and 2 bases from J, the junction contained 10 bases not matched to a gene. CDR3 size: 16 residues. In DNA form, the CDR3 reads TGTGCCAGCAACGGGACAGGGGAACCTTTAAACTATGGCTACACCTTC. Protein sequence: CASNGTGEPLNYGYTF.

V is TRBV14 and J is TRBJ2-1, with D maybe TRBD2 (5 bases). V was cut by 1 base and J by 8 bases, with 9 bases left in between. This CDR3 has 13 amino acids. Germline values: CDR1 SGHDN, CDR2 FVKESK. CDR3 loop: CASSQGLAYEQFF. Written as DNA, the CDR3 is TGTGCCAGCAGCCAAGGTCTAGCCTATGAGCAGTTCTTC.

This sequence joins TRBV20-1 and TRBJ2-1, with 14 bases lining up with TRBD2. Germline V gene sequence: CDR1 DFQATT, CDR2 SNEGSKA (reference sequence). Trimming at V came to 6 bases and at J to 7 bases, leaving 8 bases not matched to a gene. The CDR3 length is 15 residues. The CDR3 nucleotides read TGCAGTGCAGGACTAGCGGGGGGTCTTGTAAATGAGCAGTTCTTC. Its translation is CSAGLAGGLVNEQFF.

The chain combines TRBV6-5 with TRBJ2-2; D gene ambiguous. V was trimmed by 2 bases and J by 1 base, leaving 11 bases between them. This CDR3 spans 16 amino acids. Germline CDR1 is MNHEY and CDR2 is SVGAGI. The CDR3 DNA follows: TGTGCCAGCAGTTACGGGGTGAGAGGGAACACCGGGGAGCTGTTTTTT. Translating gives CASSYGVRGNTGELFF.